This T cell receptor (beta chain) stems from a study of T-cell reconstitution after alpha-beta-depleted transplantation in children. This clonotype showed up many times. Preparation of the TCRbeta library was carried out with unique molecular identifiers. MiXCR was run by TCRdb on the PCR reads, yielding one entry per CDR3 protein. The sample has 480,000 or so distinct CDR3 sequences; about 10% are singletons. Per germline, CDR1 LNHDA and CDR2 SQIVND (reference sequence). V lost 1 base and J 0 bases, leaving 11 bases between the germline ends. CDR3 length equals 16 residues. The starting material was PBMCs, obtained before TCRalphabeta/CD19-depleted stem cell transplant. The gene calls are TRBV19 and TRBJ2-3, with D perhaps matching TRBD1 (5 bases). This TCR was recovered from a child aged 2-15 years with inherited bone marrow failure, due to receive a stem cell transplant. CDR3 sequence: CASSIGGQLSTDTQYF. CDR3 in DNA: TGTGCCAGTAGTATAGGGGGCCAGCTCAGCACAGATACGCAGTATTTT.